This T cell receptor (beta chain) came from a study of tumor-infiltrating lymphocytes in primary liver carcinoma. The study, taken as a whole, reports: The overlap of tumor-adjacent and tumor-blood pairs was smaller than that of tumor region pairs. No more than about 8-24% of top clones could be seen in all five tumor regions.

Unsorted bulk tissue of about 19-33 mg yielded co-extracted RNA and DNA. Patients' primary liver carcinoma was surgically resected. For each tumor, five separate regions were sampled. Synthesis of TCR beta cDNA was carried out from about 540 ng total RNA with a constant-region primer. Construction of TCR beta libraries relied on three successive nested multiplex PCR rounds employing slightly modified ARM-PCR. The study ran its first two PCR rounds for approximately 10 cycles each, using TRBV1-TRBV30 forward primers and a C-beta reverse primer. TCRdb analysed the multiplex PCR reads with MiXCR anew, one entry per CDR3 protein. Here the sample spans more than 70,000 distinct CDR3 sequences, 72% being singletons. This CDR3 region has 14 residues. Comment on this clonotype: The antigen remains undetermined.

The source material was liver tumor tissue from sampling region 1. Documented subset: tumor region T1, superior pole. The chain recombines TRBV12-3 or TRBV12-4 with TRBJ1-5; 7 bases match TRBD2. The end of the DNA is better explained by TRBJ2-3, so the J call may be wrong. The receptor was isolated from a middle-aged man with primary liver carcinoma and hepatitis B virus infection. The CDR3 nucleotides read TGTGCCAGCAACCTGGGAGGGGTCAATCAGCCCCAGTATTTT. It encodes CASNLGGVNQPQYF.